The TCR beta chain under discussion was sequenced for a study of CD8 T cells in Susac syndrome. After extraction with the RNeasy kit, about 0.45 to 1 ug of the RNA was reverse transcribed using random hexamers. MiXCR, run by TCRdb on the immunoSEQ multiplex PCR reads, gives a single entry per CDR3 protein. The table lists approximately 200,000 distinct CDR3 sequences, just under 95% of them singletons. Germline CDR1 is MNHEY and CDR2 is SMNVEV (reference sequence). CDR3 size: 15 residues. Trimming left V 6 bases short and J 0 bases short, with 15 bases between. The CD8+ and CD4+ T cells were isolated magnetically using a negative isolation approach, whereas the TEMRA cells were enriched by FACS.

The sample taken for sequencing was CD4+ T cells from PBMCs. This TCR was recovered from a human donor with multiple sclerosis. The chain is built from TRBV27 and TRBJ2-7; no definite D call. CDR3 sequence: CASRLRPESSYEQYF. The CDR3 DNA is TGTGCCAGCAGGCTTCGTCCAGAGAGCTCCTACGAGCAGTACTTC.